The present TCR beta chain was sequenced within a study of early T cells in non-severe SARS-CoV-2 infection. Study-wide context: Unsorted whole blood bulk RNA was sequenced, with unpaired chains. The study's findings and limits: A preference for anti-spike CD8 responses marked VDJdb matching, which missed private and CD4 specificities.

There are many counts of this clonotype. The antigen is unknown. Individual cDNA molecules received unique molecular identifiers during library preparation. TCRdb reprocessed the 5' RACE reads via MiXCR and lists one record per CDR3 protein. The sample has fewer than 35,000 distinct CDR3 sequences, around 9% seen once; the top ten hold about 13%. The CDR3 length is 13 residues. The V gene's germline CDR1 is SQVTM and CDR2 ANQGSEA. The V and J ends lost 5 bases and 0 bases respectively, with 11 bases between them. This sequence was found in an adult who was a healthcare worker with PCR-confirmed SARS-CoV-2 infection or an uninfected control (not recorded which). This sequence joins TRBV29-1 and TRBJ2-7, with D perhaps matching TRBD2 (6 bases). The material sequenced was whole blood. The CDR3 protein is CSVLAGSSYEQYF. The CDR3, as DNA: TGCAGCGTTCTGGCGGGGAGCTCCTACGAGCAGTACTTC.